What follows are 17 T cell receptor beta chains derived from one specimen sequenced in a study of blood T cell repertoires in COVID-19. This table comes from immunoSEQ multiplex PCR, and its TCRdb copy is limited to in-frame clones, with some not included. Of just over 650,000 clones listed, about 90% were seen once; the top ten hold 0.2% to 0.3%. The sample comprised peripheral blood. Receptor source: a woman younger than 35 with acute or convalescent COVID-19.

CDR3 sequence reads: CASSPLDRGNYGYTF. In DNA, the CDR3 is TGTGCCAGCAGCCCTCTTGACAGGGGTAACTATGGCTACACCTTC. The V and J genes are TRBV25-1 and TRBJ1-2, with TRBD1 identical over 8 bases. Trimming removed 6 bases from V and 1 base from J; junction bases left unmatched: 7. This CDR3 spans 15 amino acids. The germline gives CDR1 MGHDK, CDR2 SYGVNS.

CDR3 nucleotide sequence: TGTGCCAGCAGTTTCCTCACAGGGATTAATTCACCCCTCCACTTT. It codes for CASSFLTGINSPLHF. V is TRBV11-2 and J is TRBJ1-6, with TRBD1 as a possible D gene (6 bases). Germline assignment: CDR1 SGHAT and CDR2 FQNNGV. V shed 6 bases and J shed 6 bases, with 15 bases lying between them. The CDR3 runs to 15 residues.

This chain uses TRBV4-3 with TRBJ2-1; no clear D gene. V was shortened by 0 bases and J by 11 bases, with 17 bases between the two germline ends. Germline values: CDR1 LGHNA, CDR2 YSLEER. The CDR3 has 15 amino acids. The CDR3 DNA sequence: TGCGCCAGCAGCCAAGACCCCGGTGTCCAGGCCCAGCAGTTCTTC. It yields the protein CASSQDPGVQAQQFF.

The chain recombines TRBV6-5 with TRBJ1-6; D is possibly TRBD1 (5 bases). The CDR3 totals 14 residues. Germline CDR1 is MNHEY and CDR2 is SVGAGI. Between the trimmed V and J ends, which lost 4 bases and 9 bases, there was a span of 13 bases. The CDR3 reads CASSSGGIASPLHF. The CDR3 DNA follows: TGTGCCAGCAGTTCGGGGGGAATTGCTTCACCCCTCCACTTT.

On this clone: Within the sample, other DNA sequences also encode this same CDR3. The CDR3 bases are TGTGCCAGCAGCTTAGAGGCAGGGGTCTACGAGCAGTACTTC. It yields the protein CASSLEAGVYEQYF. The rearrangement uses TRBV7-2 and TRBJ2-7; weak D call: TRBD1 (6 bases). V lost 1 base and J lost 3, with 10 bases in between. Germline CDR1 and CDR2: SGHTA and FQGNSA. CDR3 length equals 14 residues. Filled out from reference TRBV7-2 and TRBJ2-7, the complete variable domain reads GAGVSQSPSNKVTEKGKDVELRCDPISGHTALYWYRQSLGQGLEFLIYFQGNSAPDKSGLPSDRFSAERTGGSVSTLTIQRTQQEDSAVYLCASSLEAGVYEQYFGPGTRLTVT.

The chain joins TRBV29-1 to TRBJ2-3; 14 nucleotides line up with TRBD2. In germline, CDR1 is SQVTM, CDR2 ANQGSEA. The CDR3 sequence is 15 residues long. V was clipped by 3 bases and J by 4 bases; unmatched bases: 3. The CDR3 DNA sequence: TGCAGCGTTGACGGGACTAGCGGGGGCGCAGATACGCAGTATTTT. Protein: CSVDGTSGGADTQYF.

This chain joins TRBV10-3 and TRBJ1-1, with 9 bases matching TRBD1. Germline V gene lookup returns CDR1 ENHRY and CDR2 SYGVKD. With V trimmed by 5 bases and J by 4 bases, 8 bases remained unmatched. CDR3 length: 15 amino acids. CDR3 sequence: CAISWTGEEGTEAFF. Here the CDR3 DNA reads TGTGCCATCAGTTGGACAGGGGAGGAGGGCACTGAAGCTTTCTTT.

This sequence joins TRBV6-2 or TRBV6-3 and TRBJ1-1, with a weak D call TRBD1 (5 bases). Germline V gene sequence: CDR1 MNHEY, CDR2 SVGEGT. Trimming stripped 3 bases from V and 4 bases from J, with 24 bases between. The CDR3 is made up of 18 amino acids. The CDR3 loop is CASSYTPQLQGMGTEAFF. In nucleotides, the CDR3 is TGTGCCAGCAGTTATACCCCTCAACTTCAGGGTATGGGCACTGAAGCTTTCTTT.

The chain uses TRBV5-1 and TRBJ2-6; D might be TRBD1 (5 bases). The CDR3 runs to 16 residues. CDR1 SGHRS and CDR2 YFSETQ come from the germline V gene. V was pared by 0 bases and J by 4 bases, with 11 bases between. The CDR3 spells CASSLGVGAGANVLTF. The CDR3, as DNA: TGCGCCAGCAGCTTGGGAGTAGGGGCCGGGGCCAACGTCCTGACTTTC.

J is TRBJ2-2 and V is TRBV10-3; TRBD2 matches 8 bases. The CDR3 has 15 residues. V lost 4 bases and J lost 3; bases outside the gene matches: 4. Germline V CDR1 and CDR2: ENHRY, SYGVKD. CDR3: CAISARGGHTGELFF. Here the CDR3 DNA reads TGTGCCATCAGTGCCCGGGGGGGACACACCGGGGAGCTGTTTTTT.

The genes are TRBV28 and TRBJ1-2, with D unresolved. Germline V lookup: CDR1 MDHEN, CDR2 SYDVKM. This CDR3 is 13 amino acids long. The V gene lost 6 bases and the J gene lost 2 bases, with 10 bases spanning the gap. The CDR3 nucleotides read TGTGCCAGCAGCACTACATCCAACTATGGCTACACCTTC. Translation gives CASSTTSNYGYTF.

This clone was detected once. The chain carries TRBV3-1 (or the pseudogene TRBV3-2) and TRBJ2-1, with 9 nucleotides matching TRBD1. CDR3 length equals 18 residues. Per the germline V gene, CDR1 is LGHDT and CDR2 is YNNKEL (reference sequence). Unmatched junction bases numbered 7, after V lost 0 bases and J lost 1 base. Written as DNA, the CDR3 is TGTGCCAGCAGCCAAGAGAGGTACGGGACAGGGTCCTACAATGAGCAGTTCTTC. Amino acid sequence: CASSQERYGTGSYNEQFF.

The gene calls are TRBV28 and TRBJ2-3; the match to TRBD2 covers 10 bases. V was pared by 8 bases and J by 2 bases, with 4 bases of the junction left unmatched. The germline CDR1 and CDR2 sequences are MDHEN and SYDVKM. This CDR3 is built from 14 residues. The CDR3 here is CASASGGSTDTQYF. CDR3 in DNA: TGTGCCAGCGCTAGCGGGGGATCCACAGATACGCAGTATTTT.

The rearrangement links TRBV4-3 to TRBJ1-4; D gene ambiguous. Per the germline V gene, CDR1 is LGHNA and CDR2 is YSLEER. The CDR3 length is 18 residues. Trimming removed 0 bases at V and 4 bases at J, with 18 bases between. The CDR3 spells CASSQEAQVLTYNEKLFF. CDR3 sequence (DNA): TGCGCCAGCAGCCAAGAGGCGCAGGTCCTCACTTATAATGAAAAACTGTTTTTT.

This chain links TRBV5-6 with TRBJ2-1; D gene ambiguous. Trimming removed 5 bases from V and 0 bases from J, with 12 bases in between. Per germline, CDR1 SGHDT and CDR2 YYEEEE. CDR3 length equals 15 residues. This CDR3 reads CASSLPVLSYNEQFF. The CDR3 region has the DNA TGTGCCAGCAGTCTCCCCGTTCTCTCCTACAATGAGCAGTTCTTC. The full variable domain, with the rest looked up from reference TRBV5-6 and TRBJ2-1, is DAGVTQSPTHLIKTRGQQVTLRCSPKSGHDTVSWYQQALGQGPQFIFQYYEEEERQRGNFPDRFSGHQFPNYSSELNVNALLLGDSALYLCASSLPVLSYNEQFFGPGTRLTVL.

The V and J genes are TRBV15 and TRBJ2-1, with D possibly being TRBD2 (7 bases). Germline values: CDR1 LNHNV, CDR2 YYDKDF (reference sequence). Trimming cost V 1 base and J 1 base, with 11 bases left between them. The CDR3 runs 16 residues. CDR3 in DNA: TGTGCCACCAGCAGAGGCGGGGGCGGATCCTACAATGAGCAGTTCTTC. This translates into CATSRGGGGSYNEQFF.

This clone appeared once. The chain carries TRBV19 and TRBJ1-3; the match to TRBD1 covers 9 bases. This CDR3 region has 14 residues. After removal of 11 bases from V and 2 bases from J, the junction contained 7 bases not matched to a gene. Germline V gene data show CDR1 as LNHDA and CDR2 as SQIVND (reference sequence). The DNA of the CDR3 is TGTGCCGGAGGGACAGGGTCGGCTGGAAACACCATATATTTT. This gives the protein CAGGTGSAGNTIYF.